The 2 T cell receptor beta chains in this list originate from one sample, sequenced in a study of blood T cell repertoires in COVID-19 (dated by TCRdb to the early 2020s). Receptor libraries were prepared by the immunoSEQ multiplex PCR assay. The table comes from immuneACCESS by way of TCRdb, which keeps in-frame sequences with V and J called. Part of the clones is missing from these tables; in studies checked, under half for an unresolved V gene and the rest for unknown reasons. For this sample there are 9,200 or so clones; 86% appear just once. Roughly a tenth of the sample comes from the top ten. The sample taken for sequencing was peripheral blood. These TCRs come from a man aged 55 to 69 with acute or convalescent COVID-19.

The rearrangement uses TRBV10-3 and TRBJ2-3, with TRBD2 identical over 11 bases. CDR3 length equals 14 residues. V gave up 7 bases and J gave up 8 bases; unmatched junction bases: 8. Germline V gene lookup returns CDR1 ENHRY and CDR2 SYGVKD. Here the CDR3 reads CAINPSGGTITQYF. CDR3 sequence (DNA): TGTGCCATCAATCCTAGCGGGGGGACGATTACGCAGTATTTT.

V is TRBV19 and J is TRBJ2-1; 7 nucleotides match TRBD2. In germline, CDR1 is LNHDA, CDR2 SQIVND (reference sequence). The CDR3 spans 15 residues. V dropped 1 base and J dropped 8; count of bases not matched to a gene: 8. CDR3 DNA sequence: TGTGCCAGTAGTATAGGTGCGGGAGCGGTGTATGAGCAGTTCTTC. Encoded protein: CASSIGAGAVYEQFF.